One sample yielded the 24 T cell receptor beta chains listed below, sequenced in a study of graft-versus-host responses after intestinal transplantation. No antigen has been identified for these receptors. Assay used: immunoSEQ multiplex PCR; TCRdb lists only in-frame clones, some missing. The sample gives 84,000 or so clones, approximately 78% of which show up once; more than 0.8% is in the top ten. The specimen was unstimulated CD4+ T cells sorted from spleen or lymph node cells, collected before intestinal transplant. The receptors here all came from a human donor who received an intestinal transplant.

This clone appeared a single time. The V call is TRBV11-2, the J call TRBJ2-3; perhaps TRBD1 as D (6 bases). The CDR3 consists of 13 residues. Germline V gene data show CDR1 as SGHAT and CDR2 as FQNNGV. V was shortened by 1 base and J by 10 bases, with 12 bases between the two germline ends. CDR3 bases: TGTGCCAGCAGCTTAGCCTCAGGGGTAGCGCAGTATTTT. It encodes CASSLASGVAQYF.

This chain uses TRBV19 with TRBJ2-7, with TRBD2 matching 7 bases. CDR1 and CDR2 from the germline V gene are LNHDA and SQIVND (reference sequence). The CDR3 runs to 15 residues. Germline trimming cut 1 base from V and 1 base from J; bases unmatched to any gene: 4. The CDR3 nucleotides read TGTGCCAGTAGTATAGTGGCGGGAGAGTCCTACGAGCAGTACTTC. It translates to CASSIVAGESYEQYF.

V and J are TRBV9 and TRBJ2-5; 7 bases are shared with TRBD2. Germline values: CDR1 SGDLS, CDR2 YYNGEE. This CDR3 region has 14 residues. V lost 4 bases and J lost 5; bases outside the gene matches: 8. CDR3 in amino acids: CASSPLWGGETQYF. CDR3 nucleotides: TGTGCCAGCAGCCCCCTGTGGGGGGGGGAGACCCAGTACTTC.

The CDR3 loop reads CASSLAFQQETQYF. CDR3 DNA sequence: TGTGCCAGCAGCTTGGCTTTCCAGCAAGAGACCCAGTACTTC. This chain connects TRBV5-6 to TRBJ2-5; unclear D gene. V gave up 0 bases and J gave up 2 bases, with 8 bases separating them. This CDR3 spans 14 amino acids. Germline V CDR1 and CDR2: SGHDT, YYEEEE.

This clone was observed once. V is TRBV28 and J is TRBJ1-2, with D uncertain. Germline lookup yields CDR1 MDHEN and CDR2 SYDVKM. Trimming pared 7 bases from V and 2 bases from J, leaving 11 bases between. The CDR3 totals 13 residues. CDR3 nucleotides: TGTGCCAGCATCCCGACGGGAAACTATGGCTACACCTTC. It codes for CASIPTGNYGYTF.

The chain uses TRBV30 and TRBJ1-3; D possibly corresponds to TRBD1 (5 bases). The V and J ends lost 8 bases and 0 bases respectively, with 8 bases between them. This CDR3 comprises 12 residues. Per the germline V gene, CDR1 is GTSNPN and CDR2 is SVGIG (reference sequence). CDR3 nucleotide sequence: TGTGCCGGGACGGTCTCTGGAAACACCATATATTTT. Translation gives CAGTVSGNTIYF. Combining the CDR3 with reference TRBV30 and TRBJ1-3 gives the whole variable domain SQTIHQWPATLVQPVGSPLSLECTVEGTSNPNLYWYRQAAGRGLQLLFYSVGIGQISSEVPQNLSASRPQDRQFILSSKKLLLSDSGFYLCAGTVSGNTIYFGEGSWLTVV.

The CDR3 coding sequence is TGTGCCAGCAGCACATCGGACAGGGGCCGACCGGTGAATGGCTACACCTTC. Amino acid sequence: CASSTSDRGRPVNGYTF. V gene TRBV5-5 combines with J gene TRBJ1-2, with 9 bases fitting TRBD1. V lost 4 bases and J lost 6; bases outside the gene matches: 16. The CDR3 covers 17 residues. Germline V gene data show CDR1 as SGHKS and CDR2 as YYEKEE (reference sequence).

The chain is built from TRBV5-1 and TRBJ2-3; 7 nucleotides align to TRBD2. The trim removed 4 bases at V and 3 bases at J, leaving 2 bases unmatched. Germline CDR1 reads SGHRS; CDR2 reads YFSETQ. The CDR3 contains 13 residues. The CDR3 nucleotides read TGCGCCAGCAGCCGGGGGGATACAGATACGCAGTATTTT. Translation gives CASSRGDTDTQYF.

The chain has TRBV9 and TRBJ1-2; D might be TRBD1 (6 bases). Germline loops: CDR1 SGDLS, CDR2 YYNGEE. The CDR3 runs to 16 residues. Trimming removed 3 bases from V and 4 bases from J, with 19 bases in between. The CDR3 bases are TGTGCCAGCAGCGCCAAGCTACAGGGCCCACTCTATGGCTACACCTTC. Translation gives CASSAKLQGPLYGYTF.

The sample holds one count of this clone. The chain recombines TRBV7-2 with TRBJ2-1; D not resolved. The germline V and J ends were trimmed by 3 bases and 7 bases, with 7 bases remaining between them. This CDR3 comprises 12 residues. CDR1 and CDR2 (germline): SGHTA, FQGNSA. The CDR3 loop is CASSLEWNEQFF. The CDR3 DNA reads as TGTGCCAGCAGCTTGGAGTGGAATGAGCAGTTCTTC.

This rearrangement joins TRBV15 to TRBJ1-2; D perhaps matches TRBD1 (5 bases). The CDR3 length is 15 residues. Looked up from germline, CDR1 is LNHNV and CDR2 is YYDKDF (reference sequence). Trimming left V 0 bases short and J 2 bases short, with 10 bases between. CDR3 loop: CATSRDQGMNYGYTF. In DNA form, the CDR3 reads TGTGCCACCAGCAGAGATCAGGGAATGAACTATGGCTACACCTTC.

The rearrangement links TRBV5-4 to TRBJ2-3, with D possibly matching TRBD2 (7 bases). The V gene's germline CDR1 is SGHNT and CDR2 YYREEE (reference sequence). The CDR3 contains 16 residues. V was trimmed by 0 bases and J by 3 bases, leaving 14 bases between them. The CDR3 sequence is CASSLAGGGGTDTQYF. CDR3 DNA sequence: TGTGCCAGCAGCTTGGCGGGGGGCGGTGGTACAGATACGCAGTATTTT.

The rearrangement joins TRBV6-1 to TRBJ2-7, with D possibly matching TRBD2 (6 bases). Germline CDR1 reads MNHNS; CDR2 reads SASEGT. This CDR3 comprises 13 residues. V lost 2 bases and J 4 bases, leaving 9 bases between the germline ends. CDR3 residues: CASSEPAGYEQYF. CDR3 DNA sequence: TGTGCCAGCAGTGAACCAGCGGGTTACGAGCAGTACTTC.

The gene calls are TRBV5-1 and TRBJ1-6; D uncertain. The CDR3 covers 15 residues. The germline gives CDR1 SGHRS, CDR2 YFSETQ. Trimming shortened V by 1 base and J by 9 bases, and 14 bases separated the two germline ends. The CDR3 region is CASSLTAGGSSPLHF. CDR3 nucleotide sequence: TGCGCCAGCAGCTTGACGGCAGGCGGGAGTTCACCCCTCCACTTT.

The gene calls are TRBV5-1 and TRBJ2-5; a possible D gene is TRBD2 (5 bases). The germline V gene encodes CDR1 SGHRS and CDR2 YFSETQ. With 3 bases removed from V and 5 bases from J, the gap between germline ends came to 17 bases. This CDR3 comprises 15 residues. CDR3 sequence reads: CASSSERRVAETQYF. In nucleotides, the CDR3 is TGCGCCAGCAGCTCGGAGCGGCGCGTAGCGGAGACCCAGTACTTC.

This clone has only one observation. V usage is TRBV28 and J usage is TRBJ2-3; 10 nucleotides align to TRBD1. Germline values: CDR1 MDHEN, CDR2 SYDVKM. This CDR3 spans 13 amino acids. The J segment lost 13 bases and the V segment lost 6 bases, leaving 10 bases of the junction unmatched. CDR3 protein: CASSPTTGTGEYF. CDR3 sequence (DNA): TGTGCCAGCAGCCCGACCACCGGGACAGGGGAGTATTTT.

The chain links TRBV4-1 to TRBJ2-2, with a possible D match to TRBD2 (7 bases). The V gene lost 4 bases and the J gene lost 2 bases, with 11 bases spanning the gap. Germline lookup yields CDR1 MGHRA and CDR2 YSYEKL. The CDR3 has 15 amino acids. CDR3 amino acids: CASSRGGRNTGELFF. In DNA, the CDR3 is TGCGCCAGCAGCCGGGGGGGGCGTAACACCGGGGAGCTGTTTTTT.

The chain is built from TRBV18 and TRBJ2-1, with 9 bases identical to TRBD2. The CDR3 covers 16 residues. Germline lookup yields CDR1 KGHSH and CDR2 LQKENI. Trimming removed 3 bases from V and 0 bases from J; junction bases left unmatched: 3. The CDR3 region has the DNA TGTGCCAGCTCACCCGCGACTAGCGGCTCCTACAATGAGCAGTTCTTC. Encoded protein: CASSPATSGSYNEQFF.

The chain combines TRBV6-5 with TRBJ2-7; D perhaps matches TRBD1 (5 bases). The CDR3 runs 15 residues. Looked up from germline, CDR1 is MNHEY and CDR2 is SVGAGI. Deletions cut 5 bases from V and 5 bases from J, with 19 bases between. The CDR3 reads CASSPQAQGSDEQYF. CDR3 nucleotides: TGTGCCAGCAGTCCCCAGGCCCAGGGATCGGACGAGCAGTACTTC.

Here the CDR3 reads CASLQRSSYNEQFF. In DNA form, the CDR3 reads TGTGCCAGCTTACAGCGGAGCTCCTACAATGAGCAGTTCTTC. This chain joins TRBV6-1 and TRBJ2-1, with D tentatively TRBD2 (5 bases). Trimming left V 8 bases short and J 0 bases short, with 11 bases between. There are 14 residues in the CDR3. From germline, CDR1 is MNHNS and CDR2 SASEGT.

This CDR3 is CASSGFSGADTQYF. The CDR3, as DNA: TGTGCCAGCAGTGGTTTTTCGGGAGCAGATACGCAGTATTTT. The V call is TRBV6-1, the J call TRBJ2-3, with D maybe TRBD2 (6 bases). Germline CDR1 reads MNHNS; CDR2 reads SASEGT. The CDR3 covers 14 residues. V lost 4 bases to trimming and J lost 4 bases, with 12 bases between them.

This clone appeared once. The chain joins TRBV12-5 to TRBJ2-1; D may be TRBD2 (6 bases). Trimming stripped 6 bases from V and 8 bases from J, with 17 bases between. The germline CDR1 and CDR2 sequences are LGHNT and FRNRAP. This CDR3 is built from 14 residues. The CDR3, as DNA: TGTGCTAGTGGCACCGGGACTGCTACACATGAGCAGTTCTTC. Amino acids: CASGTGTATHEQFF.

In its sample, this clone was seen a few times. This chain uses TRBV30 with TRBJ2-7; the match to TRBD1 covers 9 bases. This CDR3 spans 15 amino acids. CDR1 and CDR2 (germline): GTSNPN, SVGIG (reference sequence). V lost 0 bases, J lost 3 bases, and 6 bases stayed unmatched. The CDR3 DNA reads as TGTGCCTGGAGTGTATTCGGGACAGGGAGCTACGAGCAGTACTTC. Translation gives CAWSVFGTGSYEQYF.

The chain combines TRBV27 with TRBJ2-3; D gene unclear. Germline lookup yields CDR1 MNHEY and CDR2 SMNVEV (reference sequence). The CDR3 runs 14 residues. V shed 0 bases and J shed 2 bases, with 6 bases lying between them. CDR3 DNA: TGTGCCAGCAGTTTATCCCGGTCCACAGATACGCAGTATTTT. Translated: CASSLSRSTDTQYF.